The table lists the clone carrying this T cell receptor beta chain with many counts. The V end was cut by 6 bases, the J end by 5 bases, with 14 bases between. CDR1 and CDR2 (germline): DFQATT, SNEGSKA (reference sequence). The CDR3 length is 13 residues. Constant-region reverse primers amplified full-length variable regions, followed by semi-nested Nested Universal Primer A PCR. Using its own MiXCR run on the 5' RACE reads, TCRdb lists one record per CDR3 protein. The sample carries approximately 37,000 distinct CDR3 sequences, around 18% recorded once. The rearrangement joins TRBV20-1 to TRBJ2-1; either TRBD1 or TRBD2 may fit D (5 bases each). This sequence originates from a female donor with breast cancer. Source material: naive CD4+ T cells sorted from a lymph node. The subset: naive CD4+ T cells, CD4+CD45RA+CD25-. In DNA form, the CDR3 reads TGCAGTGCGGGGACCTTCGGGGACAATGAGCAGTTCTTC. It codes for CSAGTFGDNEQFF.